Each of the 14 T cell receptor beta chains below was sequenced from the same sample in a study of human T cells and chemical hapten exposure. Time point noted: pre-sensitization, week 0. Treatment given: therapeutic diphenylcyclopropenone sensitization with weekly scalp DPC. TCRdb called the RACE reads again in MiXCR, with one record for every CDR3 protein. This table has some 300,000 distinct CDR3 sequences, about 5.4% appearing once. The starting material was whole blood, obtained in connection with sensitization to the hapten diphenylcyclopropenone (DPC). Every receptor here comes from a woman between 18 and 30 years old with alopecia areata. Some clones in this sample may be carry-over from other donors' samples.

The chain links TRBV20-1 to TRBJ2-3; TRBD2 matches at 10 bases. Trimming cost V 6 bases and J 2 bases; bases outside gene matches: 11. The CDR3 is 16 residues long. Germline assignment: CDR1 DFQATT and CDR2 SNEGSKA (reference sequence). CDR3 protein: CSAEGGLAGDTDTQYF. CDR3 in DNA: TGCAGTGCCGAAGGGGGGCTAGCGGGGGACACAGATACGCAGTATTTT.

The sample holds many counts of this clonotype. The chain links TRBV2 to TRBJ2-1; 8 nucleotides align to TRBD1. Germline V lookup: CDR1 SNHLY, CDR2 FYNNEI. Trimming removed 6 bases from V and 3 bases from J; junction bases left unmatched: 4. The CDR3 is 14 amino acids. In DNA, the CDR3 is TGTGCCAGCAGCCGGACAGGGAGCTACAATGAGCAGTTCTTC. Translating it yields CASSRTGSYNEQFF.

CDR3 sequence: CAIKDRFLNEKLFF. DNA of the CDR3: TGTGCCATCAAAGACAGGTTCCTAAATGAAAAACTGTTTTTT. The rearrangement joins TRBV10-3 to TRBJ1-4; tentative D call: TRBD1 (6 bases). CDR1 is ENHRY and CDR2 is SYGVKD in the germline V gene. The CDR3 spans 14 residues. Trimming removed 7 bases from V and 5 bases from J, with 14 bases in between.

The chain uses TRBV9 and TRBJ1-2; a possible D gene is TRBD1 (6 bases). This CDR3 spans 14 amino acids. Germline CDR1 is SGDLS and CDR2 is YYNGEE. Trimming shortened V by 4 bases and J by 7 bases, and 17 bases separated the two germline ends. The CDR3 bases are TGTGCCAGCAGCCTTATCGGGGGGCTCGGTGGCTACACCTTC. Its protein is CASSLIGGLGGYTF.

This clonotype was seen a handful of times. The CDR3 nucleotides read TGTGCCAGCTGGAAGGGTCATAGCTCCTACGAGCAGTACTTC. This encodes CASWKGHSSYEQYF. The J gene is TRBJ2-7, the V gene TRBV6-1, with D hard to call. This CDR3 is 14 amino acids long. The V gene lost 8 bases and the J gene lost 0 bases, with 14 bases spanning the gap. The germline V gene encodes CDR1 MNHNS and CDR2 SASEGT.

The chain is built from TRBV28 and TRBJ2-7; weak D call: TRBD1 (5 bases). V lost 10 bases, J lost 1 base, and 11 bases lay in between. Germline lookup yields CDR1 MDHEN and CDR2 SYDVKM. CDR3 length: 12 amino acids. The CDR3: CATQRGSYEQYF. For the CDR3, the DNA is TGTGCCACCCAAAGGGGATCCTACGAGCAGTACTTC.

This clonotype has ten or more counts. Here the CDR3 DNA reads TGCAGCGTAGCAGAGTATAGCAATCAGCCCCAGCATTTT. This encodes CSVAEYSNQPQHF. The rearrangement uses TRBV29-1 and TRBJ1-5; no clear D. The CDR3 has 13 amino acids. Germline loops: CDR1 SQVTM, CDR2 ANQGSEA. The V end was cut by 6 bases, the J end by 0 bases, with 9 bases between.

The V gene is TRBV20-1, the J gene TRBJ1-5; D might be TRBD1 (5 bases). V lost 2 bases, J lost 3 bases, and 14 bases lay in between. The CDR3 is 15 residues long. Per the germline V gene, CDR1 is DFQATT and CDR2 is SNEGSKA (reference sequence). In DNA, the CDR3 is TGCAGTGCTAGATCCAAATGGGGGGTCAATCAGCCCCAGCATTTT. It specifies CSARSKWGVNQPQHF.

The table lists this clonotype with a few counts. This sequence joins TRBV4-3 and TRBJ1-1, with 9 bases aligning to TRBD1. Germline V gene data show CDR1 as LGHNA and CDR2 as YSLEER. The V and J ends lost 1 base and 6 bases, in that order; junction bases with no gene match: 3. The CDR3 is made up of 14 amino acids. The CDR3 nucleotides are TGCGCCAGCAGCCAAGGACAGGGGGACTCTGAAGCTTTCTTT. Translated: CASSQGQGDSEAFF.

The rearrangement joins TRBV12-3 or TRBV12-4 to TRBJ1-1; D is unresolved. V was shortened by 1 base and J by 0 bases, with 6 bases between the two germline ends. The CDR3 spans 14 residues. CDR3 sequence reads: CASSLEGLNTEAFF. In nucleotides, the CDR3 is TGTGCCAGCAGTTTAGAGGGCTTGAACACTGAAGCTTTCTTT.

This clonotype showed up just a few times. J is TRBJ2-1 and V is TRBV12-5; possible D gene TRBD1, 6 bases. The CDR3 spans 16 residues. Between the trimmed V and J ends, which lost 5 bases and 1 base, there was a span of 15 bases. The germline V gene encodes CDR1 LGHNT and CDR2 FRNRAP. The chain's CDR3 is CASGPLTGLSYNEQFF. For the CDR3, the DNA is TGTGCTAGTGGTCCACTCACAGGGTTGTCCTACAATGAGCAGTTCTTC.

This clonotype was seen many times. The CDR3: CASSLAGASGQRNTQYF. CDR3 bases: TGTGCCAGCAGTTTGGCGGGGGCAAGTGGACAAAGGAATACGCAGTATTTT. The gene calls are TRBV28 and TRBJ2-3, with D maybe TRBD2 (7 bases). The CDR3 totals 17 residues. Deletions cut 3 bases from V and 7 bases from J, with 23 bases between. Germline values: CDR1 MDHEN, CDR2 SYDVKM.

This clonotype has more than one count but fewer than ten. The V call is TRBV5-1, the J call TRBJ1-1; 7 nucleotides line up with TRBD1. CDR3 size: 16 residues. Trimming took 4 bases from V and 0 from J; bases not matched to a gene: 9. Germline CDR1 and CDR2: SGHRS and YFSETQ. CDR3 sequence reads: CASSGIEGQLNTEAFF. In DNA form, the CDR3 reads TGCGCCAGCAGCGGAATAGAGGGACAGCTGAACACTGAAGCTTTCTTT. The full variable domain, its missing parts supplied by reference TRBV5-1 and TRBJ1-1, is KAGVTQTPRYLIKTRGQQVTLSCSPISGHRSVSWYQQTPGQGLQFLFEYFSETQRNKGNFPGRFSGRQFSNSRSEMNVSTLELGDSALYLCASSGIEGQLNTEAFFGQGTRLTVV.

CDR3 sequence: CASSPGDGELFF. CDR3 nucleotide sequence: TGCGCCAGCAGCCCTGGAGACGGGGAGCTGTTTTTT. This chain uses TRBV5-1 with TRBJ2-2; D is uncertain. The CDR3 consists of 12 residues. Per the germline V gene, CDR1 is SGHRS and CDR2 is YFSETQ. The ends were cut back, 4 bases at V and 7 bases at J, with 8 bases in the middle. Together with reference TRBV5-1 and TRBJ2-2, the CDR3 gives the full variable domain: KAGVTQTPRYLIKTRGQQVTLSCSPISGHRSVSWYQQTPGQGLQFLFEYFSETQRNKGNFPGRFSGRQFSNSRSEMNVSTLELGDSALYLCASSPGDGELFFGEGSRLTVL.